Below are 29 T cell receptor beta chains sequenced from a single sample in a study of beta chain features in type 1 diabetes. Findings and limits, study-wide: In every one of the four CD4+ subsets, TCRB CDR3s were moderately but significantly shorter in Type 1 diabetes patients.

Expressed TCRB transcripts were sequenced after all isolated RNA was converted to cDNA. Data came from immunoSEQ multiplex PCR; TCRdb stores just in-frame clones and leaves some out. The repertoire consists of hundreds of thousands of clones, with roughly 12% occurring once and the leading ten covering approximately 0.021%. These receptors have no known antigen. Sequenced: naive CD4+ T cells from blood. These receptors came from a man aged 18 to 30 with type 1 diabetes.

The J gene is TRBJ1-1, the V gene TRBV29-1; D gene ambiguous. V lost 5 bases, J lost 3 bases, and 13 bases lay in between. Germline V lookup: CDR1 SQVTM, CDR2 ANQGSEA. There are 13 residues in the CDR3. The CDR3 DNA reads TGCAGCGTTAAGAAAGGAACGGACACTGAAGCTTTCTTT. Translated, it gives CSVKKGTDTEAFF.

This rearrangement joins TRBV28 to TRBJ1-5, with D unclear. CDR3 length equals 14 residues. Per the germline V gene, CDR1 is MDHEN and CDR2 is SYDVKM. V dropped 1 base and J dropped 3 bases, with 7 bases sitting between them. For the CDR3, the DNA is TGTGCCAGCAGTTTATCTTCTATCAATCAGCCCCAGCATTTT. Its protein product is CASSLSSINQPQHF.

This chain connects TRBV7-9 to TRBJ1-2, with D possibly being TRBD1 (5 bases). The CDR3 spans 16 residues. Trimming cost V 1 base and J 3 bases, with 15 bases left between them. From germline, CDR1 is SEHNR and CDR2 FQNEAQ (reference sequence). The CDR3 DNA reads as TGTGCCAGCAGCTTAGAGGGGATTGTCCTTTACTATGGCTACACCTTC. It yields the protein CASSLEGIVLYYGYTF.

The CDR3 sequence: CASSLAPSGGYNEQFF. The CDR3 bases are TGCGCCAGCAGCTTGGCCCCCAGCGGGGGATACAATGAGCAGTTCTTC. The V gene is TRBV5-1, the J gene TRBJ2-1, with 8 bases lining up with TRBD2. This CDR3 is 16 amino acids long. Germline CDR1 reads SGHRS; CDR2 reads YFSETQ. The junction had 6 bases not matched to a gene; V was cut back by 0 bases and J by 4 bases.

The chain links TRBV7-9 to TRBJ1-2, with D unresolved. CDR1 is SEHNR and CDR2 is FQNEAQ in the germline V gene (reference sequence). The CDR3 totals 14 residues. Between the trimmed V and J ends, which lost 3 bases and 2 bases, there was a span of 10 bases. In DNA, the CDR3 is TGTGCCAGCAGCTTCCCTGGGATAAACTATGGCTACACCTTC. The encoded protein is CASSFPGINYGYTF.

The chain links TRBV19 to TRBJ1-1; perhaps TRBD1 as D (6 bases). Trimming removed 5 bases at V and 7 bases at J, with 14 bases between. From germline, CDR1 is LNHDA and CDR2 SQIVND (reference sequence). The CDR3 runs to 13 residues. The CDR3 region has the DNA TGTGCCAGTAGTCCCCGGCAGGGGTTTGAAGCTTTCTTT. Its translation: CASSPRQGFEAFF. Together with reference TRBV19 and TRBJ1-1, the CDR3 gives the full variable domain: DGGITQSPKYLFRKEGQNVTLSCEQNLNHDAMYWYRQDPGQGLRLIYYSQIVNDFQKGDIAEGYSVSREKKESFPLTVTSAQKNPTAFYLCASSPRQGFEAFFGQGTRLTVV.

The rearrangement links TRBV18 to TRBJ1-1, with D possibly TRBD1 on 6 matching bases. Trimming removed 4 bases from V and 1 base from J, with 13 bases in between. This CDR3 region has 15 residues. CDR1 is KGHSH and CDR2 is LQKENI in the germline V gene. The CDR3 DNA is TGTGCCAGCTCACGGCCAGGGGACCAGAACACTGAAGCTTTCTTT. It translates to CASSRPGDQNTEAFF.

This clone turned up a few times. The CDR3 loop is CASSDYLNTEAFF. In DNA, the CDR3 is TGTGCCAGCAGTGATTATCTGAACACTGAAGCTTTCTTT. The genes are TRBV6-1 and TRBJ1-1; D gene unclear. CDR3 length: 13 amino acids. Germline CDR1 is MNHNS and CDR2 is SASEGT. The V and J ends lost 3 bases and 0 bases respectively, with 5 bases between them.

The chain is built from TRBV5-1 and TRBJ1-1; tentative D call: TRBD1 (5 bases). The CDR3 length is 15 residues. Germline V CDR1 and CDR2: SGHRS, YFSETQ. V dropped 4 bases and J dropped 1 base, with 14 bases sitting between them. The CDR3 sequence is CASSPTGTTNTEAFF. The CDR3 nucleotides are TGCGCCAGCAGCCCCACCGGGACCACGAACACTGAAGCTTTCTTT.

A note on this clone: The identical CDR3 is also encoded by other nucleotide sequences in the sample. This chain links TRBV7-2 with TRBJ2-5; D is unresolved. Deletions cut 5 bases from V and 5 bases from J, with 6 bases between. CDR1 is SGHTA and CDR2 is FQGNSA in the germline V gene. This CDR3 comprises 11 residues. The CDR3 DNA reads as TGTGCCAGCAGCCGCCGGGAGACCCAGTACTTC. Translated: CASSRRETQYF.

This clone was seen a few times. The gene calls are TRBV29-1 and TRBJ2-7; 11 bases fit TRBD2. Germline values: CDR1 SQVTM, CDR2 ANQGSEA. The CDR3 runs to 13 residues. V lost 1 base, J lost 6 bases, and 2 bases stayed unmatched. The CDR3 region has the DNA TGCAGCGTTGAAGGACTAGCGGGGCTCGAGCAGTACTTC. Translated: CSVEGLAGLEQYF.

This clone has a handful of counts. The V and J genes are TRBV9 and TRBJ1-6; 7 bases align to TRBD1. Germline V gene sequence: CDR1 SGDLS, CDR2 YYNGEE. The V gene end was trimmed by 0 bases and the J gene end by 7 bases; junction bases not matched to a gene: 4. This CDR3 comprises 15 residues. The CDR3 region has the DNA TGTGCCAGCAGCGTAGACACAGGGGAAAATTCACCCCTCCACTTT. Translation: CASSVDTGENSPLHF.

This rearrangement joins TRBV27 to TRBJ2-7; the D is unclear. Between the trimmed V and J ends, which lost 8 bases and 1 base, there was a span of 15 bases. This CDR3 spans 14 amino acids. The germline V gene has CDR1 MNHEY and CDR2 SMNVEV (reference sequence). For the CDR3, the DNA is TGTGCCAGCGGTCCAACGGCACGTTCCTACGAGCAGTACTTC. It encodes CASGPTARSYEQYF.

The chain is built from TRBV27 and TRBJ1-6; possibly TRBD1 for D (5 bases). The V end lost 0 bases, the J end lost 9 bases, and 12 bases lay between the germline ends. Germline V gene lookup returns CDR1 MNHEY and CDR2 SMNVEV (reference sequence). This CDR3 contains 15 residues. This chain's CDR3 is CASSLSSQGGSPLHF. In DNA form, the CDR3 reads TGTGCCAGCAGTTTATCGAGCCAGGGAGGTTCACCCCTCCACTTT.

This clone has a handful of counts. This chain joins TRBV19 and TRBJ1-1; 11 nucleotides align to TRBD1. V shed 2 bases and J 3 bases; nucleotides not matched to a gene: 14. CDR1 and CDR2 from the germline V gene are LNHDA and SQIVND (reference sequence). There are 19 residues in the CDR3. CDR3 DNA sequence: TGTGCCAGTAGTATACGTCTTGGACAGGGGGCGCAAACTGACACTGAAGCTTTCTTT. The encoded protein is CASSIRLGQGAQTDTEAFF.

The chain uses TRBV7-9 and TRBJ2-2, with D perhaps matching TRBD1 (6 bases). V was trimmed by 6 bases and J by 2 bases, leaving 13 bases between them. This CDR3 is built from 15 residues. Per the germline V gene, CDR1 is SEHNR and CDR2 is FQNEAQ (reference sequence). The CDR3: CASSPGQLNTGELFF. The DNA of the CDR3 is TGTGCCAGCAGTCCTGGACAGCTCAACACCGGGGAGCTGTTTTTT.

The rearrangement links TRBV6-5 to TRBJ1-1; D not certain. The germline V gene has CDR1 MNHEY and CDR2 SVGAGI. This CDR3 region has 14 residues. V gave up 3 bases and J gave up 8 bases, with 16 bases separating them. The CDR3: CASSYFPVGIEAFF. The CDR3 DNA sequence: TGTGCCAGCAGTTATTTTCCTGTCGGAATAGAAGCTTTCTTT.

This clone was seen more than once but under ten times. This rearrangement joins TRBV10-3 to TRBJ1-1; 7 bases agree with TRBD1. This CDR3 contains 14 residues. The germline CDR1 and CDR2 sequences are ENHRY and SYGVKD. J gave up 1 base and V 6 bases, and 5 bases lay outside the gene matches. CDR3 nucleotides: TGTGCCATCAGGACGGACAGGAGGAACACTGAAGCTTTCTTT. This codes for CAIRTDRRNTEAFF.

This chain links TRBV10-3 with TRBJ2-5, with 9 bases that match TRBD2. Trimming took 10 bases from V and 5 from J; bases not matched to a gene: 14. The germline gives CDR1 ENHRY, CDR2 SYGVKD. The CDR3 extends over 15 amino acids. CDR3 in amino acids: CASQPLAGGGETQYF. CDR3 nucleotide sequence: TGTGCCAGCCAGCCACTAGCGGGTGGAGGGGAGACCCAGTACTTC.

The J gene is TRBJ2-5, the V gene TRBV11-2; 12 nucleotides agree with TRBD2. This CDR3 is built from 16 residues. Germline CDR1 SGHAT, CDR2 FQNNGV. Trimming cost V 5 bases and J 3 bases; bases outside gene matches: 7. CDR3 bases: TGTGCCAGCAGCCCGAGACTAGCGGGGGTCGAAGAGACCCAGTACTTC. As protein: CASSPRLAGVEETQYF.

This clone has just a few counts. This chain joins TRBV13 and TRBJ1-1, with D hard to call. Trimming stripped 5 bases from V and 5 bases from J, with 12 bases between. This CDR3 contains 13 residues. CDR1 and CDR2 (germline): PRHDT, FYEKMQ (reference sequence). Written as DNA, the CDR3 is TGTGCCAGCAGCCCCACGGGTTTGACTGAAGCTTTCTTT. As protein: CASSPTGLTEAFF.

This chain joins TRBV7-9 and TRBJ2-7, with TRBD1 matching over 7 bases. Looked up from germline, CDR1 is SEHNR and CDR2 is FQNEAQ (reference sequence). CDR3 length equals 15 residues. The ends lost 5 bases at V and 0 bases at J; junction bases unmatched: 7. CDR3 sequence reads: CASSQQGRLSYEQYF. The CDR3 coding sequence is TGTGCCAGCAGCCAACAGGGGCGCCTCTCCTACGAGCAGTACTTC.

This clone has only a few counts. The chain carries TRBV30 and TRBJ1-5; a weak D match, TRBD1 (6 bases). Germline V gives CDR1 GTSNPN, CDR2 SVGIG (reference sequence). V lost 2 bases, J lost 5 bases, and 10 bases lay in between. The CDR3 has 13 residues. CDR3 sequence: CAWSLTGHQPQHF. CDR3 in DNA: TGTGCCTGGAGTCTGACAGGTCATCAGCCCCAGCATTTT.

This clone was recorded a few times. The chain recombines TRBV5-4 with TRBJ2-3; D not certain. Germline lookup yields CDR1 SGHNT and CDR2 YYREEE (reference sequence). V was trimmed by 4 bases and J by 2 bases, leaving 11 bases between them. The CDR3 has 14 amino acids. The chain's CDR3 is CASSDPPPTDTQYF. CDR3 in DNA: TGTGCCAGCAGCGACCCGCCTCCCACAGATACGCAGTATTTT.

This clone has just a few counts. The V gene is TRBV30, the J gene TRBJ1-2, with a tentative D call TRBD1 (5 bases). The CDR3 spans 13 residues. The germline V gene encodes CDR1 GTSNPN and CDR2 SVGIG (reference sequence). V was cut by 8 bases and J by 7 bases, with 20 bases left in between. The CDR3 protein is CAGTSQPGGGYTF. The CDR3 nucleotides are TGTGCCGGGACTTCCCAGCCAGGTGGTGGCTACACCTTC.

This clone showed up just a few times. The chain combines TRBV11-2 with TRBJ1-1; D gene unclear. The CDR3 extends over 16 amino acids. Germline CDR1 SGHAT, CDR2 FQNNGV. Trimming removed 3 bases from V and 0 bases from J, with 14 bases in between. The CDR3 loop is CASSFGLEKMNTEAFF. The CDR3 nucleotides read TGTGCCAGCAGCTTTGGCTTGGAAAAGATGAACACTGAAGCTTTCTTT.

This clone has just a few counts. The CDR3 here is CASSDLGRGAGDTQYF. DNA of the CDR3: TGTGCCAGCAGTGATCTTGGACGGGGGGCTGGAGATACGCAGTATTTT. V and J are TRBV25-1 and TRBJ2-3, with a possible D match to TRBD2 (7 bases). Trimming removed 3 bases at V and 5 bases at J, with 18 bases between. Germline V gene lookup returns CDR1 MGHDK and CDR2 SYGVNS. The CDR3 runs 16 residues. Filled out from reference TRBV25-1 and TRBJ2-3, the complete variable domain reads EADIYQTPRYLVIGTGKKITLECSQTMGHDKMYWYQQDPGMELHLIHYSYGVNSTEKGDLSSESTVSRIRTEHFPLTLESARPSHTSQYLCASSDLGRGAGDTQYFGPGTRLTVL.

Only a few counts were recorded for this clone. This sequence joins TRBV29-1 and TRBJ2-3; D is unresolved. The CDR3 sequence is 13 residues long. V lost 1 base and J lost 1, with 6 bases in between. Germline CDR1 and CDR2: SQVTM and ANQGSEA. CDR3 nucleotides: TGCAGCGTTGAAGTAAGACGCACAGATACGCAGTATTTT. Translation gives CSVEVRRTDTQYF.

This clone has just a few counts. The chain couples TRBV27 to TRBJ2-7, with D unclear. The CDR3 covers 15 residues. Germline V gene data show CDR1 as MNHEY and CDR2 as SMNVEV (reference sequence). The V end lost 3 bases, the J end lost 0 bases, and 12 bases lay between the germline ends. This CDR3 is CASSLTDGSSYEQYF. CDR3 sequence (DNA): TGTGCCAGCAGTTTGACGGACGGTAGCTCCTACGAGCAGTACTTC.